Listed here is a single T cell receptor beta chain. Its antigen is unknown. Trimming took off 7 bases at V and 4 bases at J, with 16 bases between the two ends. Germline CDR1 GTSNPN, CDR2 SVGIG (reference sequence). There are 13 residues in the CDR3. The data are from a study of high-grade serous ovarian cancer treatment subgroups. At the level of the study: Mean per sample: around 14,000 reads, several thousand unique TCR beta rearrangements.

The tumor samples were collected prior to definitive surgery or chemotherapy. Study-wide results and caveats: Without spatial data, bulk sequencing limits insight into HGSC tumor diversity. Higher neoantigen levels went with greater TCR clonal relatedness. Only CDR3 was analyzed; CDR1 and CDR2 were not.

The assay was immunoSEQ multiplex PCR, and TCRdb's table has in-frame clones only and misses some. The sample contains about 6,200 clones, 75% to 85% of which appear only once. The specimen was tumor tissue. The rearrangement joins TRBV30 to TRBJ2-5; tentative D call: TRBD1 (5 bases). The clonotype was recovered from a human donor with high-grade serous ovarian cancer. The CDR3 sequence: CASGGAYGETQYF. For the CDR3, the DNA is TGTGCCTCAGGTGGGGCCTACGGAGAGACCCAGTACTTC.